These 17 T cell receptor beta chains were sequenced from one sample in a study of post-analysis software for immune sequencing data (dated by TCRdb to between 2014 and 2017). Here is what the overall study found, with its caveats: Four to six TRBV segments, including TRBV5-6, TRBV5-1 and TRBV20-1, were significantly more frequent in patients than controls.

These receptors' antigens are unknown. The library was obtained by PCR. These reads were obtained on an Illumina HiSeq 2500. Unique molecular identifiers were incorporated into TCR beta cDNA libraries to reduce PCR and sequencing biases. The public reads were reanalyzed by TCRdb: fastp trimming at Q25, MiXCR alignment, in-frame beta chains only. Rows merge per CDR3 protein into single entries with the most common DNA and genes. In this sample the table shows around 260,000 distinct CDR3 sequences, 35% to 40% of which occur a single time. The top ten hold 4.5% to 5.5% of the sample. The sample comprised blood. These receptors all stem from a girl aged 10-17 years with multiple sclerosis.

The rearrangement joins TRBV2 to TRBJ2-3, with D possibly TRBD2 on 7 matching bases. This CDR3 contains 16 residues. V was clipped by 5 bases and J by 2 bases, with 17 bases between them. Germline assignment: CDR1 SNHLY and CDR2 FYNNEI. CDR3 in amino acids: CASSPSGGAHTDTQYF. CDR3 nucleotides: TGTGCCAGCAGTCCATCTGGGGGGGCGCACACAGATACGCAGTATTTT.

This clonotype was recorded at least ten times. The chain recombines TRBV2 with TRBJ2-7; 9 nucleotides line up with TRBD1. This CDR3 contains 15 residues. V was clipped by 5 bases and J by 0 bases; unmatched bases: 5. The germline CDR1 and CDR2 sequences are SNHLY and FYNNEI. CDR3 loop: CASSLGTGLSYEQYF. The CDR3 nucleotides are TGTGCCAGCAGTCTGGGGACAGGGCTCTCCTACGAGCAGTACTTC.

This clonotype was recorded many times. V and J are TRBV29-1 and TRBJ1-5; D gene ambiguous. Germline CDR1 and CDR2: SQVTM and ANQGSEA. Trimming took off 5 bases at V and 5 bases at J, with 13 bases between the two ends. The CDR3 runs 13 residues. CDR3 amino acids: CSVSTEWDQPQHF. Here the CDR3 DNA reads TGCAGCGTTAGCACAGAGTGGGATCAGCCCCAGCATTTT.

Notes on this clonotype: Given a much more abundant clone one base away, this may be a read error. The rearrangement links TRBV29-1 to TRBJ2-3; TRBD2 matches at 7 bases. This CDR3 has 14 residues. With V trimmed by 4 bases and J by 2 bases, 6 bases remained unmatched. Per the germline V gene, CDR1 is SQVTM and CDR2 is ANQGSEA. In DNA, the CDR3 is TGCAGCGTTGGTTGGGCGGGAGACACAGATACGCAGTATTTT. Translating it yields CSVGWAGDTDTQYF.

This clonotype has a count of ten or more. The V and J genes are TRBV5-1 and TRBJ2-3, with unresolved D. Germline CDR1 SGHRS, CDR2 YFSETQ. Trimming left V 0 bases short and J 2 bases short, with 7 bases between. The CDR3 is 14 amino acids. The CDR3 protein is CASSLDTYTDTQYF. In nucleotides, the CDR3 is TGCGCCAGCAGCTTGGACACCTACACAGATACGCAGTATTTT.

This clonotype was counted ten times or more. The gene calls are TRBV4-2 and TRBJ1-5; D possibly corresponds to TRBD1 (5 bases). The CDR3 is 14 amino acids. In germline, CDR1 is LGHNA, CDR2 YNFKEQ. Trimming stripped 8 bases from V and 3 bases from J, with 14 bases between. CDR3 amino acids: CASGPEGTNQPQHF. The CDR3 DNA is TGTGCCAGCGGCCCTGAGGGGACCAATCAGCCCCAGCATTTT.

The V gene is TRBV5-1, the J gene TRBJ1-5; weak D call: TRBD1 (5 bases). The germline V and J ends were trimmed by 5 bases and 6 bases, with 15 bases remaining between them. The CDR3 runs to 14 residues. Germline-derived CDR1 and CDR2 are SGHRS and YFSETQ. CDR3: CASSWGGVSQPQHF. DNA for the CDR3: TGCGCCAGCAGTTGGGGGGGGGTTAGTCAGCCCCAGCATTTT.

This clonotype has a count of ten or more. The V and J genes are TRBV10-3 and TRBJ1-6; TRBD1 aligns across 8 bases. Unmatched junction bases numbered 12, after V lost 5 bases and J lost 9 bases. Germline-derived CDR1 and CDR2 are ENHRY and SYGVKD. The CDR3 loop spans 16 amino acids. CDR3 amino acids: CAISPTGQGPSSPLHF. CDR3 in DNA: TGTGCCATCAGTCCAACCGGACAGGGCCCGAGTTCACCCCTCCACTTT.

The chain has TRBV5-1 and TRBJ2-2; tentative D call: TRBD2 (5 bases). V was trimmed by 0 bases and J by 5 bases, leaving 8 bases between them. The germline V gene encodes CDR1 SGHRS and CDR2 YFSETQ. CDR3 size: 14 residues. In DNA, the CDR3 is TGCGCCAGCAGCTTGGCCTCGGGGACCGGGGAGCTGTTTTTT. Protein product: CASSLASGTGELFF.

Of note for this clonotype: A much more abundant neighbour one base away suggests this may be a read error. The chain's CDR3 is CSARDLEYNEQFF. The CDR3 DNA is TGCAGTGCTAGAGATCTCGAGTACAATGAGCAGTTCTTC. This rearrangement joins TRBV20-1 to TRBJ2-1; D gene unclear. V was trimmed by 0 bases and J by 4 bases, leaving 7 bases between them. From germline, CDR1 is DFQATT and CDR2 SNEGSKA (reference sequence). The CDR3 contains 13 residues.

A word on this clonotype: This may be a read error, as it is one base from a much larger clone. The chain carries TRBV28 and TRBJ1-2; perhaps TRBD1 as D (5 bases). V dropped 5 bases and J dropped 1 base, with 11 bases sitting between them. Germline values: CDR1 MDHEN, CDR2 SYDVKM. The CDR3 extends over 14 amino acids. This CDR3 is CASSVTVVNYGYTF. Written as DNA, the CDR3 is TGTGCCAGCAGTGTGACAGTAGTTAACTATGGCTACACCTTC.

There are many counts of this clonotype. The CDR3 protein is CASSRPEAAGGNEQFF. CDR3 nucleotide sequence: TGTGCCAGCAGCCGGCCGGAAGCCGCGGGGGGTAATGAGCAGTTCTTC. The rearrangement links TRBV7-2 to TRBJ2-1, with 8 bases that match TRBD2. V lost 5 bases and J lost 7; bases outside the gene matches: 13. Germline CDR1 SGHTA, CDR2 FQGNSA. This CDR3 comprises 16 residues.

This clonotype was picked up one time. The chain uses TRBV4-3 and TRBJ2-1, with 9 bases identical to TRBD1. CDR1 and CDR2 (germline): LGHNA, YSLEER. Unmatched junction bases numbered 6, after V lost 4 bases and J lost 8 bases. This CDR3 is built from 14 residues. Here the CDR3 DNA reads TGCGCCAGCAGCCCGGGACAGGGTTTCGATGAGCAGTTCTTC. Amino acids: CASSPGQGFDEQFF.

V and J are TRBV28 and TRBJ2-7; D not resolved. The CDR3 is 13 residues long. In germline, CDR1 is MDHEN, CDR2 SYDVKM. Trimming stripped 3 bases from V and 3 bases from J, with 9 bases between. CDR3 sequence reads: CASSFGRNYEQYF. In nucleotides, the CDR3 is TGTGCCAGCAGTTTTGGGCGCAACTACGAGCAGTACTTC.

The sample holds many counts of this clonotype. The chain carries TRBV29-1 and TRBJ2-6; TRBD2 is a possible D gene (6 bases). This CDR3 has 14 residues. Trimming shortened V by 5 bases and J by 3 bases, and 11 bases separated the two germline ends. Germline CDR1 SQVTM, CDR2 ANQGSEA. CDR3 DNA: TGCAGCGTTCCTAGGGAGGATGGGGCCAACGTCCTGACTTTC. It yields the protein CSVPREDGANVLTF.

This clonotype was observed at least ten times. V gene TRBV6-6 combines with J gene TRBJ2-3; no definite D call. The V end lost 7 bases, the J end lost 2 bases, and 7 bases lay between the germline ends. This CDR3 has 12 amino acids. Per germline, CDR1 MNHNY and CDR2 SVGAGI (reference sequence). CDR3 coding DNA: TGTGCCAGCACACGTCCCACAGATACGCAGTATTTT. Translated, it gives CASTRPTDTQYF.

This clonotype has ten or more counts. The V gene is TRBV2, the J gene TRBJ2-1; 8 nucleotides align to TRBD2. Germline CDR1 SNHLY, CDR2 FYNNEI. V was pared by 4 bases and J by 7 bases, with 6 bases of the junction left unmatched. This CDR3 has 14 amino acids. The CDR3 sequence: CASSGIAGRNEQFF. The CDR3 DNA is TGTGCCAGCAGTGGGATAGCGGGGAGGAATGAGCAGTTCTTC. The full variable domain, in which reference TRBV2 and TRBJ2-1 provide the parts outside the CDR3, is EPEVTQTPSHQVTQMGQEVILRCVPISNHLYFYWYRQILGQKVEFLVSFYNNEISEKSEIFDDQFSVERPDGSNFTLKIRSTKLEDSAMYFCASSGIAGRNEQFFGPGTRLTVL.